Sequencing of this TCR beta chain was carried out in a study of human T cells and chemical hapten exposure. The V gene end was trimmed by 4 bases and the J gene end by 5 bases; junction bases not matched to a gene: 1. Germline CDR1 SQVTM, CDR2 ANQGSEA. This CDR3 spans 12 amino acids. Study results and limitations: Sensitizing to DPC left TCRs with a frequency above 1 in 1000 unaltered.

A remark on this clonotype: Its antigen is unidentified.

As the library was built, unique molecular identifiers were attached to individual cDNA molecules. TCRdb re-analysed the RACE reads in MiXCR, keeping a single row per CDR3 protein. Of around 350,000 distinct CDR3 sequences listed, around 5.5% are singletons. Regarding time point: pre-sensitization, week 0. As to treatment: therapeutic diphenylcyclopropenone sensitization with weekly scalp DPC. Sequencing started from total RNA isolated from unfractionated whole blood. The receptor was isolated from a woman aged 18-30 years with alopecia areata. Some clones in this sample may be carry-over from other donors' samples. The genes are TRBV29-1 and TRBJ1-2, with 10 bases identical to TRBD1. The source material was whole blood, sampled in connection with sensitization to the hapten diphenylcyclopropenone (DPC). The CDR3 here is CSVGQGAYGYTF. DNA of the CDR3: TGCAGCGTTGGACAGGGGGCGTATGGCTACACCTTC.